The present T cell receptor (beta chain) was sequenced within a study of CD8+CD57+ T cells in acquired aplastic anemia. Across the whole study: Sorted CD4+ and CD8+ cells gave an average of about 3 ug of DNA. Findings and caveats of the study: For CD8+ Simpson's diversity, patients and controls showed no significant difference. Sharing between patients and controls was observed for twenty-nine CD8+ CDR3 sequences.

Regarding this clonotype: As yet, its antigen is unknown.

V lost 7 bases to trimming and J lost 5 bases, with 11 bases between them. Germline V gene sequence: CDR1 LNHDA, CDR2 SQIVND (reference sequence). CDR3 size: 13 residues. The study profiled TCR beta VDJ and CDR3 using genomic DNA as template. TCRdb used MiXCR to reprocess the reads, holding one entry per CDR3 protein. The sample lists around 150,000 distinct CDR3 sequences, approximately 40% occurring once. The receptor's source is a human donor in good health. Source material: sorted CD4+, CD8+, or CD8+CD57+ T cells (not recorded which) from PBMCs. This chain connects TRBV19 to TRBJ2-2, with a tentative D call TRBD2 (5 bases). The CDR3 nucleotides are TGTGCCAGTAATCTCCGGGATACCGGGGAGCTGTTTTTT. It yields the protein CASNLRDTGELFF.